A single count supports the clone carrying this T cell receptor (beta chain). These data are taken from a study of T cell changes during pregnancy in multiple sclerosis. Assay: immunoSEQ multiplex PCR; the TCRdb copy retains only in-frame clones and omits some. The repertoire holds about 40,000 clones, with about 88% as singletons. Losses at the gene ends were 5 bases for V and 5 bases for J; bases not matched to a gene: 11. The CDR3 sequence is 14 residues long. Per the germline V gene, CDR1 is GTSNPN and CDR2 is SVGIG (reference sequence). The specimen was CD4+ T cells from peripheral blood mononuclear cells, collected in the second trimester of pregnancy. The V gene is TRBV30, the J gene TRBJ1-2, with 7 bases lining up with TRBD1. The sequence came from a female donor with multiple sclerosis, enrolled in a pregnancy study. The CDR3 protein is CAWSFGQEAYGYTF. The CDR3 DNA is TGTGCCTGGTCCTTTGGACAGGAGGCTTATGGCTACACCTTC.